The 22 T cell receptor beta chains below all came from one sample that was sequenced in a study of shared clonotypes between healthy human individuals. The data were produced by immunoSEQ multiplex PCR, yet TCRdb's version contains in-frame clones alone and is incomplete. The data show over 950,000 clones, 70% to 80% seen once. Sequencing input: memory CD4+ T cells from PBMCs. Stated subset: CD45RA-negative fraction. The receptors derive from a man aged 18 to 30 in good health. Some clones in this sample may be carry-over from other donors' samples.

CDR3 in amino acids: CAWKVRLGSHEQYF. The CDR3 bases are TGTGCCTGGAAGGTTCGCCTTGGCAGCCACGAGCAGTACTTC. J is TRBJ2-7 and V is TRBV30; the D is unclear. Trimming took 4 bases from V and 5 from J, leaving 18 bases between them. CDR3 length equals 14 residues. The germline V gene has CDR1 GTSNPN and CDR2 SVGIG (reference sequence).

This clone appeared a few times. The chain recombines TRBV29-1 with TRBJ2-3; tentatively, D is TRBD1 (5 bases). Germline V CDR1 and CDR2: SQVTM, ANQGSEA. This CDR3 has 15 amino acids. V shed 2 bases and J shed 3 bases, with 15 bases lying between them. As DNA, the CDR3 is TGCAGCGTTGAAAGCCCGGACAAGGGGACAGATACGCAGTATTTT. Its protein is CSVESPDKGTDTQYF.

As to this clone: The same CDR3 can be traced to other DNA sequences in this sample. This chain links TRBV6-5 with TRBJ1-1; unclear D gene. The germline CDR1 and CDR2 sequences are MNHEY and SVGAGI. V lost 0 bases and J 8 bases, leaving 7 bases between the germline ends. This CDR3 has 12 residues. This chain's CDR3 is CASSYSSGEAFF. In DNA, the CDR3 is TGTGCCAGCAGTTACTCGTCTGGGGAAGCTTTCTTT.

V gene TRBV29-1 combines with J gene TRBJ2-7; 7 positions agree with TRBD1. The CDR3 has 13 residues. The germline V gene has CDR1 SQVTM and CDR2 ANQGSEA. With 3 bases clipped from V and 2 bases from J, the junction kept 4 bases outside the gene matches. The CDR3 region has the DNA TGCAGCGTTGAGAGGACAGGTACCTACGAGCAGTACTTC. As protein: CSVERTGTYEQYF.

This clone has more than one count but fewer than ten. The sample carries other DNA sequences with the same CDR3. This chain joins TRBV7-2 and TRBJ2-7; TRBD2 agrees at 9 bases. V lost 2 bases and J lost 4; bases outside the gene matches: 3. Looked up from germline, CDR1 is SGHTA and CDR2 is FQGNSA. The CDR3 extends over 14 amino acids. This CDR3 is CASSLLAGPYEQYF. DNA of the CDR3: TGTGCCAGCAGCTTACTAGCGGGACCATACGAGCAGTACTTC. The entire variable domain, with the rest obtained from reference TRBV7-2 and TRBJ2-7, is as follows: GAGVSQSPSNKVTEKGKDVELRCDPISGHTALYWYRQSLGQGLEFLIYFQGNSAPDKSGLPSDRFSAERTGGSVSTLTIQRTQQEDSAVYLCASSLLAGPYEQYFGPGTRLTVT.

The V gene is TRBV10-3, the J gene TRBJ1-1, with D unclear. Germline loops: CDR1 ENHRY, CDR2 SYGVKD. The V and J ends lost 1 base and 9 bases respectively, with 9 bases between them. CDR3 size: 12 residues. CDR3 loop: CAISEYTNQAFF. The CDR3 DNA follows: TGTGCCATCAGTGAGTACACCAATCAAGCTTTCTTT.

This clone was detected only a few times. Mismatch with germline at one junction end may stem from a read error. The rearrangement links TRBV7-8 to TRBJ2-3, with a tentative D call TRBD2 (6 bases). The CDR3 totals 12 residues. The germline V gene has CDR1 SGHVS and CDR2 FQNEAQ. For the CDR3, the DNA is TGTGCCAGCAGTCGTGGGCGAGATTTCGGGGGTTTT. It is translated as CASSRGRDFGGF.

The CDR3 DNA is TGTGCCAGCAGCTTGTCCGCAGGGGTCTACGAGCAGTACTTC. Translated: CASSLSAGVYEQYF. The V gene is TRBV5-6, the J gene TRBJ2-7; perhaps TRBD1 as D (6 bases). V shed 1 base and J shed 3 bases, with 11 bases lying between them. Germline values: CDR1 SGHDT, CDR2 YYEEEE. The length of the CDR3 is 14 residues.

This chain joins TRBV13 and TRBJ2-5, with D possibly matching TRBD2 (6 bases). Germline CDR1 and CDR2: PRHDT and FYEKMQ (reference sequence). V lost 5 bases, J lost 3 bases, and 13 bases lay in between. The CDR3 loop spans 14 amino acids. The CDR3 protein is CASSRQSGEETQYF. In DNA form, the CDR3 reads TGTGCCAGCAGCCGACAGTCGGGGGAAGAGACCCAGTACTTC.

The chain links TRBV28 to TRBJ1-5, with D perhaps matching TRBD1 (6 bases). CDR3 length: 16 amino acids. Trimming removed 5 bases from V and 6 bases from J, with 20 bases in between. Germline loops: CDR1 MDHEN, CDR2 SYDVKM. The CDR3 DNA reads as TGTGCCAGCAGTCCCTTTTTGAGGGGGGTTAGTCAGCCCCAGCATTTT. As protein: CASSPFLRGVSQPQHF.

The gene calls are TRBV4-1 and TRBJ2-3, with 9 positions matching TRBD1. V was clipped by 0 bases and J by 6 bases; unmatched bases: 7. The germline V gene has CDR1 MGHRA and CDR2 YSYEKL. This CDR3 contains 16 residues. CDR3 region: CASSQDTQGAADTQYF. The CDR3 coding sequence is TGCGCCAGCAGCCAAGATACACAGGGGGCGGCCGATACGCAGTATTTT.

The chain carries TRBV5-1 and TRBJ1-2, with TRBD1 as a possible D gene (6 bases). This CDR3 is 14 amino acids long. V was clipped by 5 bases and J by 1 base, with 12 bases between them. CDR1 and CDR2 (germline): SGHRS, YFSETQ. The CDR3 DNA reads as TGCGCCAGCAGTTTACGGACAGATAACTATGGCTACACCTTC. Translated, it gives CASSLRTDNYGYTF.

J is TRBJ2-3 and V is TRBV9, with D maybe TRBD1 (5 bases). V was cut by 4 bases and J by 3 bases, with 12 bases left in between. The CDR3 extends over 14 amino acids. Germline-derived CDR1 and CDR2 are SGDLS and YYNGEE. The CDR3 protein is CASSKPGITDTQYF. CDR3 coding DNA: TGTGCCAGCAGCAAGCCAGGGATTACAGATACGCAGTATTTT.

The DNA for the CDR3 is TGTGCCAGCAGCTTATTTCGAGAGACCCAGTACTTC. It translates to CASSLFRETQYF. The chain is built from TRBV7-9 and TRBJ2-5; D is unclear. V gave up 2 bases and J gave up 4 bases, with 5 bases separating them. Germline CDR1 SEHNR, CDR2 FQNEAQ (reference sequence). The CDR3 is 12 residues long.

This clone was detected once. The chain joins TRBV7-2 to TRBJ1-2; D is perhaps TRBD1 (5 bases). Looked up from germline, CDR1 is SGHTA and CDR2 is FQGNSA. V lost 3 bases to trimming and J lost 6 bases, with 8 bases between them. The CDR3 has 12 amino acids. In DNA, the CDR3 is TGTGCCAGCAGCTTCGTGGGACATGGCTACACCTTC. Amino acids: CASSFVGHGYTF.

A remark on this clone: Compared with germline, one end of the junction differs, possibly owing to a read error. V usage is TRBV18 and J usage is TRBJ1-2; no reliable D call. Germline V gene lookup returns CDR1 KGHSH and CDR2 LQKENI. The CDR3 length is 16 residues. The CDR3 sequence: CASSPGFGTENYGYTF. The CDR3, as DNA: TGTGCCAGTTCACCAGGTTTTGGTACAGAGAACTATGGCTACACCTTC.

The J gene is TRBJ2-3, the V gene TRBV7-9; D unresolved. CDR1 and CDR2 from the germline V gene are SEHNR and FQNEAQ (reference sequence). V was shortened by 5 bases and J by 2 bases, with 5 bases between the two germline ends. The CDR3 extends over 12 amino acids. This CDR3 reads CASSTTTDTQYF. The DNA for the CDR3 is TGTGCCAGCAGCACCACCACAGATACGCAGTATTTT.

This clone was observed a handful of times. The chain uses TRBV4-2 and TRBJ2-2, with 10 nucleotides matching TRBD2. Germline trimming cut 4 bases from V and 6 bases from J; bases unmatched to any gene: 2. In germline, CDR1 is LGHNA, CDR2 YNFKEQ. The CDR3 extends over 14 amino acids. In DNA, the CDR3 is TGTGCCAGCAGCCCTGGACTAGCGGCCGGGGAGCTGTTTTTT. It translates to CASSPGLAAGELFF.

The chain has TRBV28 and TRBJ1-4; 8 bases fit TRBD1. The trim removed 4 bases at V and 8 bases at J, leaving 12 bases unmatched. The CDR3 contains 16 residues. Germline V gene sequence: CDR1 MDHEN, CDR2 SYDVKM. CDR3 DNA: TGTGCCAGCAGTTCAGACGTTGACAGGGGAGAGGAAAAACTGTTTTTT. Protein: CASSSDVDRGEEKLFF.

This clone was detected only a few times. The chain carries TRBV2 and TRBJ2-7; TRBD2 aligns across 12 bases. Germline CDR1 is SNHLY and CDR2 is FYNNEI. The ends lost 6 bases at V and 6 bases at J; junction bases unmatched: 0. The CDR3 spans 12 residues. The CDR3 loop reads CASRTSGSEQYF. Here the CDR3 DNA reads TGTGCCAGCAGGACTAGCGGGAGCGAGCAGTACTTC. The full variable domain, rest sourced from reference TRBV2 and TRBJ2-7, is EPEVTQTPSHQVTQMGQEVILRCVPISNHLYFYWYRQILGQKVEFLVSFYNNEISEKSEIFDDQFSVERPDGSNFTLKIRSTKLEDSAMYFCASRTSGSEQYFGPGTRLTVT.

This clone was seen a few times. The rearrangement links TRBV4-2 to TRBJ2-3; 8 bases match TRBD1. V was clipped by 4 bases and J by 3 bases; unmatched bases: 15. Germline-derived CDR1 and CDR2 are LGHNA and YNFKEQ. The CDR3 extends over 18 amino acids. The CDR3 region has the DNA TGTGCCAGCAGCCCCCGAATGAAGGACAGGGCGACGACAGATACGCAGTATTTT. Amino acid sequence: CASSPRMKDRATTDTQYF.

CDR3: CASSRTGGYTGELFF. The CDR3 DNA is TGTGCCAGCAGTCGGACAGGGGGCTACACCGGGGAGCTGTTTTTT. The J gene is TRBJ2-2, the V gene TRBV7-9, with 11 bases fitting TRBD1. This CDR3 comprises 15 residues. Germline V gene data show CDR1 as SEHNR and CDR2 as FQNEAQ (reference sequence). J was trimmed by 3 bases and V by 6 bases; bases with no gene match: 3.